A selection of T cell receptor beta chains follows, all from one sample in a study of blood T cells in healthy people across ages. A single record per CDR3 protein comes from TCRdb applying MiXCR to the 5' RACE reads. The sample has 1.8 million or so distinct CDR3 sequences; more than 35% are singletons. The sample taken for sequencing was blood. All receptors derive from a human donor in good health. CDR3s include the opening cysteine and the closing phenylalanine or tryptophan. D genes are given only for firm matches.

j_gene,d_gene,v_gene,CDR3aa
TRBJ1-2,TRBD1,TRBV7-2,CASSLTTGESIFYGYTF
TRBJ1-1,TRBD1,TRBV5-5,CASSLGPQGARAEAFF
TRBJ2-3,NA,TRBV5-1,CASSPIVSGTDTQYF
TRBJ1-2,NA,TRBV6-2/TRBV6-3,CASSLGRSYTF
TRBJ1-4,NA,TRBV3-1,CASTQFNEKLFF
TRBJ1-2,NA,TRBV6-5,CASSSTGQYYGYTF
TRBJ2-7,NA,TRBV6-6,CASSYSQDSSYEQYF
TRBJ1-5,NA,TRBV20-1,CSLGQGNQPQHF
TRBJ1-4,TRBD1,TRBV4-1,CASSQVGGLNEKLFF
TRBJ1-6,NA,TRBV28,CASSGTAGWGAPLHF
TRBJ2-7,NA,TRBV28,CASGQGEGEQYF
TRBJ2-5,NA,TRBV20-1,CSARDGGAGETQYF
NA,TRBD2,TRBV7-2,CASTRTTSGGETQYF
TRBJ1-1,NA,TRBV5-5,CASSFWTLNTEAFF
TRBJ2-1,TRBD1,TRBV5-1,CASSPDQAGGAYEQFF
TRBJ2-4,TRBD1,TRBV20-1,CSALLRTGSLGQYF
TRBJ2-1,TRBD1,TRBV25-1,CASSEYFWDSGYNEQFF
TRBJ2-7,NA,TRBV12-5,CARQGTHEQYF
TRBJ2-1,NA,TRBV24-1,CATSEEPTTQQFF
TRBJ1-1,NA,TRBV20-1,CSASTTAEAFF
TRBJ2-1,NA,TRBV4-1,CASSQEGFRASYNEQFF
TRBJ2-1,TRBD1,TRBV7-2,CASSSWAQGVREQFF
TRBJ2-2,NA,TRBV9,CASSGRELDTGELFF
TRBJ2-6,NA,TRBV18,CASSPSGNSGANVLTF
TRBJ2-5,NA,TRBV29-1,CSVERQGRGETQYF
TRBJ2-7,NA,TRBV27,CASMRAGDFSYEQYF
TRBJ2-5,NA,TRBV4-2,CASSQEGRNQETQYF
TRBJ2-5,TRBD2,TRBV20-1,CSATRASGYQETQYF
TRBJ1-4,NA,TRBV3-1,CASSHQYGTNEKLFF
TRBJ1-4,NA,TRBV9,CASGPRGSANEKLFF
TRBJ2-2,TRBD2,TRBV9,CASSVGTSGFGTGELFF
TRBJ2-1,TRBD2,TRBV20-1,CSATHPGLAVYNEQFF
TRBJ1-5,TRBD1,TRBV28,CASAGGYFGAQHF
TRBJ2-5,TRBD1,TRBV7-8,CASSTRTGLQETQYF
TRBJ1-1,TRBD1,TRBV5-1,CASSQQGQGTNTEAFF
TRBJ2-5,NA,TRBV7-9,CASSLGSWGSQETQYF
TRBJ2-5,NA,TRBV6-5,CASSWSRKETQYF
TRBJ2-7,TRBD1,TRBV7-6,CASSLPGEGADYEQYF
TRBJ2-3,NA,TRBV4-2,CASSQELAPLTDTQYF
TRBJ2-5,NA,TRBV5-1,CASSRGADQETQYF
TRBJ2-7,TRBD1,TRBV20-1,CSARLGTGGRYEQYF
TRBJ2-1,NA,TRBV7-9,CASSFFREGLGEQFF
TRBJ1-4,NA,TRBV7-2,CASSSKSDSGNEKLFF